This T cell receptor (beta chain) originates from a study of Ad26.COV2.S vaccination and SARS-CoV-2 variants. Clones were read by immunoSEQ multiplex PCR, and TCRdb kept only the in-frame ones, dropping some. This sample has 350,000 to 450,000 clones; 92% occur once, and the top ten carry roughly 3.9%. The specimen comprised peripheral blood, sampled after recovery from COVID-19. This receptor was identified in a human donor who had recovered from COVID-19.

Written as DNA, the CDR3 is TGTGCCATCAGTGAGATGGGGGGAAATGAGCAGTTCTTC. Its translation: CAISEMGGNEQFF. V usage is TRBV10-3 and J usage is TRBJ2-1, with a possible D match to TRBD2 (6 bases). Germline loops: CDR1 ENHRY, CDR2 SYGVKD. V lost 2 bases and J 7 bases, leaving 9 bases between the germline ends. CDR3 size: 13 residues.